Below are 26 T cell receptor beta chains sequenced from a single sample in a study of T cell responses to AZD1222 COVID-19 vaccine. Repertoires were generated with immunoSEQ multiplex PCR, while TCRdb's copy carries only in-frame clones and drops some. The sample carries 120,000 or so clones, 65% to 90% recorded once. The sequencing here drew on peripheral blood, taken 28 days after the second AZD1222 dose. Receptor source: an adult who received the AZD1222 COVID-19 vaccine.

The V call is TRBV6-5, the J call TRBJ1-2; 10 nucleotides align to TRBD1. Germline V gene lookup returns CDR1 MNHEY and CDR2 SVGAGI. Losses at the gene ends were 7 bases for V and 8 bases for J; bases not matched to a gene: 10. This CDR3 is 14 amino acids long. The CDR3 sequence: CASKGTTGGLGYTF. CDR3 nucleotides: TGTGCCAGCAAGGGGACGACAGGGGGCTTGGGCTACACCTTC.

This sequence joins TRBV5-4 and TRBJ1-4, with a weak D call TRBD1 (5 bases). Per the germline V gene, CDR1 is SGHNT and CDR2 is YYREEE (reference sequence). CDR3 length: 15 residues. Trimming took 1 base from V and 0 from J, leaving 7 bases between them. The CDR3 sequence: CASSLQGATNEKLFF. The CDR3 DNA reads TGTGCCAGCAGCTTGCAGGGTGCAACTAATGAAAAACTGTTTTTT.

V is TRBV15 and J is TRBJ1-3; D unclear. Germline V gives CDR1 LNHNV, CDR2 YYDKDF (reference sequence). CDR3 size: 14 residues. V lost 0 bases, J lost 0 bases, and 3 bases lay in between. CDR3 coding DNA: TGTGCCACCAGCAGAGACCTCTCTGGAAACACCATATATTTT. Amino acids: CATSRDLSGNTIYF.

Points on this clone: One junction end does not reproduce the germline sequence, and a read error may be involved. This sequence joins TRBV7-7 and TRBJ1-3; D not certain. The CDR3 runs to 15 residues. The germline CDR1 and CDR2 sequences are SSHAT and FNYEAQ (reference sequence). This CDR3 reads CASSLSHNSGNTIYF. The CDR3 DNA reads TGTGCTAGCAGCTTAAGTCACAACTCTGGAAACACCATATATTTT.

V gene TRBV7-2 combines with J gene TRBJ2-2; 9 positions agree with TRBD1. Germline V gene data show CDR1 as SGHTA and CDR2 as FQGNSA. This CDR3 has 16 amino acids. The junction had 10 bases not matched to a gene; V was cut back by 5 bases and J by 6 bases. Here the CDR3 DNA reads TGTGCCAGCAGCCTACAGGGGGCGCAGACCGCCGGGGAGCTGTTTTTT. This gives the protein CASSLQGAQTAGELFF.

The chain employs TRBV1 and TRBJ1-1; TRBD1, the D gene given by the table, was not confirmed from the DNA. TRBV1 is a pseudogene locus. The CDR3 is made up of 17 amino acids. CDR3 sequence: CTSSQDRDRGGSTEAFF. The CDR3 nucleotides are TGCACCAGCAGCCAAGATCGCGACAGGGGAGGAAGCACTGAAGCTTTCTTT.

The chain is built from TRBV7-3 and TRBJ1-1; D is possibly TRBD1 (6 bases). V lost 3 bases to trimming and J lost 2 bases, with 10 bases between them. This CDR3 is 14 amino acids long. CDR1 is SGHTA, CDR2 FQGTGA, per germline. CDR3 in amino acids: CASSLMTGNTEAFF. CDR3 DNA sequence: TGTGCCAGCAGCTTGATGACAGGAAACACTGAAGCTTTCTTT.

The count of this clone is one. The chain links TRBV24-1 to TRBJ1-2; the D is unclear. The CDR3 is made up of 13 amino acids. The germline V and J ends were trimmed by 3 bases and 1 base, with 5 bases remaining between them. Germline values: CDR1 KGHDR, CDR2 SFDVKD. In DNA form, the CDR3 reads TGTGCCACCAGTGATGGGATTAACTATGGCTACACCTTC. The encoded protein is CATSDGINYGYTF.

This chain connects TRBV6-4 to TRBJ2-3, with unresolved D. CDR3 length: 14 amino acids. The V and J ends lost 3 bases and 1 base respectively, with 8 bases between them. Looked up from germline, CDR1 is MRHNA and CDR2 is SNTAGT. The DNA for the CDR3 is TGTGCCAGCAGTGAGGCCCCTGGCACAGATACGCAGTATTTT. Protein sequence: CASSEAPGTDTQYF.

V usage is TRBV4-3 and J usage is TRBJ1-1; no clear D. V lost 4 bases and J lost 2, with 11 bases in between. The CDR3 loop spans 14 amino acids. Germline CDR1 and CDR2: LGHNA and YSLEER. The CDR3 DNA reads as TGCGCCAGCAGCCTTCTTAGGATTAACACTGAAGCTTTCTTT. The encoded protein is CASSLLRINTEAFF.

The genes are TRBV3-1 (or the pseudogene TRBV3-2) and TRBJ1-3; D gene unclear. The CDR3 has 12 residues. CDR1 LGHDT and CDR2 YNNKEL come from the germline V gene (reference sequence). Trimming pared 1 base from V and 6 bases from J, leaving 4 bases between. The CDR3 here is CASSQGENTIYF. DNA of the CDR3: TGTGCCAGCAGCCAAGGGGAAAACACCATATATTTT.

This chain links TRBV28 with TRBJ1-6; D is uncertain. Per germline, CDR1 MDHEN and CDR2 SYDVKM. V was trimmed by 1 base and J by 0 bases, leaving 7 bases between them. The CDR3 extends over 16 amino acids. CDR3 in amino acids: CASSLYRSSYNSPLHF. The CDR3 DNA reads TGTGCCAGCAGTTTATACAGAAGCTCCTATAATTCACCCCTCCACTTT.

In this sample, this clone turned up a few times. V usage is TRBV3-1 (or the pseudogene TRBV3-2) and J usage is TRBJ2-7; 7 nucleotides line up with TRBD2. This CDR3 region has 15 residues. Germline trimming cut 1 base from V and 5 bases from J; bases unmatched to any gene: 8. Germline V lookup: CDR1 LGHDT, CDR2 YNNKEL (reference sequence). The CDR3 nucleotides are TGTGCCAGCAGCCAAGCCACCAGCGGGGACGACGAGCAGTACTTC. Translated: CASSQATSGDDEQYF.

Comment on this clone: Compared with germline, one end of the junction differs, possibly owing to a read error. The rearrangement links TRBV7-7 to TRBJ2-1, with 7 bases lining up with TRBD1. This CDR3 comprises 13 residues. Germline V gene sequence: CDR1 SSHAT, CDR2 FNYEAQ (reference sequence). The CDR3 reads CASSSDRDAEQFF. The DNA of the CDR3 is TGTGCTAGCAGCTCAGACAGGGATGCTGAGCAGTTCTTC.

The V call is TRBV7-2, the J call TRBJ1-2; D unresolved. Between the trimmed V and J ends, which lost 8 bases and 0 bases, there was a span of 7 bases. The CDR3 consists of 12 residues. In germline, CDR1 is SGHTA, CDR2 FQGNSA. The CDR3 protein is CASAGSNYGYTF. CDR3 coding DNA: TGTGCCAGCGCTGGATCTAACTATGGCTACACCTTC.

The CDR3: CASSLGSGTGRVNEQFF. The CDR3, as DNA: TGTGCCAGCAGTTTAGGCTCAGGGACAGGCAGGGTAAATGAGCAGTTCTTC. The chain has TRBV27 and TRBJ2-1, with 8 bases fitting TRBD1. The CDR3 totals 17 residues. Germline loops: CDR1 MNHEY, CDR2 SMNVEV (reference sequence). V trimming: 2 bases; J trimming: 7 bases; junction bases outside the gene matches: 13.

The chain couples TRBV7-2 to TRBJ1-4; perhaps TRBD1 as D (6 bases). The V and J ends lost 2 bases and 0 bases respectively, with 16 bases between them. Germline V CDR1 and CDR2: SGHTA, FQGNSA. The CDR3 is 18 residues long. CDR3 amino acids: CASSLSRRGQATNEKLFF. CDR3 bases: TGTGCCAGCAGCTTATCCCGTCGGGGGCAGGCAACTAATGAAAAACTGTTTTTT.

The J gene is TRBJ2-1, the V gene TRBV28; 9 positions agree with TRBD2. Germline CDR1 reads MDHEN; CDR2 reads SYDVKM. V shed 6 bases, J shed 6 bases, and the junction held 9 bases outside the gene matches. CDR3 length: 15 residues. The chain's CDR3 is CASSPRGGMVNEQFF. Here the CDR3 DNA reads TGTGCCAGCAGCCCGCGGGGGGGCATGGTCAATGAGCAGTTCTTC. Full variable domain (missing parts from reference TRBV28 and TRBJ2-1): DVKVTQSSRYLVKRTGEKVFLECVQDMDHENMFWYRQDPGLGLRLIYFSYDVKMKEKGDIPEGYSVSREKKERFSLILESASTNQTSMYLCASSPRGGMVNEQFFGPGTRLTVL.

The J gene is TRBJ2-7, the V gene TRBV10-1; unclear D gene. The V gene's germline CDR1 is WNHNN and CDR2 SYGVQD (reference sequence). The CDR3 contains 14 residues. V was trimmed by 0 bases and J by 5 bases, leaving 11 bases between them. The CDR3 reads CASSESTQLDEQYF. The CDR3 nucleotides are TGCGCCAGCAGTGAGTCCACCCAGCTGGACGAGCAGTACTTC.

The chain is built from TRBV19 and TRBJ2-1, with 10 bases matching TRBD1. The germline CDR1 and CDR2 sequences are LNHDA and SQIVND (reference sequence). J was trimmed by 4 bases and V by 7 bases; bases with no gene match: 7. The CDR3 extends over 15 amino acids. CDR3 sequence reads: CASMSGQGRYNEQFF. The CDR3 DNA reads TGTGCCAGTATGTCGGGACAGGGGCGTTACAATGAGCAGTTCTTC.

The J gene is TRBJ1-3, the V gene TRBV7-2; D remains ambiguous. The CDR3 covers 16 residues. Germline-derived CDR1 and CDR2 are SGHTA and FQGNSA. V lost 3 bases to trimming and J lost 0 bases, with 12 bases between them. The CDR3 DNA sequence: TGTGCCAGCAGCTTGAGTCAGCAGAGCTCTGGAAACACCATATATTTT. Its protein is CASSLSQQSSGNTIYF.

V and J are TRBV4-3 and TRBJ1-4, with D perhaps matching TRBD1 (6 bases). The CDR3 has 16 residues. Germline CDR1 and CDR2: LGHNA and YSLEER. V was clipped by 4 bases and J by 6 bases, with 18 bases between them. The CDR3 DNA reads TGCGCCAGCAGCCCCTCCTCCGGGCAGGGGTATGAAAAACTGTTTTTT. It codes for CASSPSSGQGYEKLFF.

This clone was seen a handful of times. The V and J genes are TRBV12-3 or TRBV12-4 and TRBJ2-7; 10 bases agree with TRBD1. The CDR3 totals 13 residues. V trimming: 5 bases; J trimming: 9 bases; junction bases outside the gene matches: 7. The DNA of the CDR3 is TGTGCCAGCAGTATAAGACAGGGGGCCGTGCAGTACTTC. Translation gives CASSIRQGAVQYF.

This chain joins TRBV5-4 and TRBJ1-2; D might be TRBD1 (5 bases). Germline V gives CDR1 SGHNT, CDR2 YYREEE (reference sequence). The CDR3 contains 14 residues. Trimming removed 4 bases from V and 7 bases from J, with 17 bases in between. CDR3 amino acids: CASSPQPGTGGYTF. CDR3 sequence (DNA): TGTGCCAGCAGCCCTCAACCAGGGACGGGTGGCTACACCTTC. Using reference TRBV5-4 and TRBJ1-2 for the parts outside the CDR3, the full variable domain is ETGVTQSPTHLIKTRGQQVTLRCSSQSGHNTVSWYQQALGQGPQFIFQYYREEENGRGNFPPRFSGLQFPNYSSELNVNALELDDSALYLCASSPQPGTGGYTFGSGTRLTVV.

This clone was picked up one time. This chain links TRBV19 with TRBJ2-1, with 7 bases aligning to TRBD2. The CDR3 consists of 15 residues. Trimming took 4 bases from V and 2 from J; bases not matched to a gene: 5. The germline V gene encodes CDR1 LNHDA and CDR2 SQIVND (reference sequence). The CDR3 DNA reads as TGTGCCAGTAGTAGCCCGGGACTACCCTACAATGAGCAGTTCTTC. It specifies CASSSPGLPYNEQFF.

The rearrangement links TRBV16 to TRBJ2-1, with 11 bases identical to TRBD1. This CDR3 spans 19 amino acids. CDR1 is KGHSY and CDR2 is FQNENV in the germline V gene. After removal of 3 bases from V and 6 bases from J, the junction contained 16 bases not matched to a gene. Here the CDR3 reads CASSQPLPGQGGTGNEQFF. CDR3 bases: TGTGCCAGCAGCCAGCCACTTCCGGGACAGGGGGGAACTGGCAATGAGCAGTTCTTC.